These T cell receptor beta chains were read from a single sample in a study of CD8 T cells in ankylosing spondylitis. In TCRdb, the 5' RACE reads were re-called with MiXCR into one record per CDR3 protein. In the table there are fewer than 650,000 distinct CDR3 sequences, about 13% of which are singletons. The sample was blood, either unsorted or a sorted T cell fraction (not recorded which). These TCRs come from a male donor with ankylosing spondylitis. Each CDR3 is given with its conserved first and last residue.

j_call | v_call | cdr3_aa
TRBJ2-5 | TRBV20-1 | CSAREGLGETQYF
TRBJ2-1 | TRBV6-4 | CASSSRDRGLLQFF
TRBJ2-3 | TRBV20-1 | CSASFDVKDTQYF
TRBJ2-1 | TRBV11-3 | CASSNRGASGTYNEQFF
TRBJ1-4 | TRBV7-8 | CASSLVLGLYEKLFF
TRBJ2-2 | TRBV3-1 | CASSPGGARTTGELFF
TRBJ2-5 | TRBV5-1 | CASSLDGVYQETQYF
TRBJ2-7 | TRBV7-9 | CASSPGFGGLGYEQYF
TRBJ1-1 | TRBV6-1 | CASSERGQRNTEAFF
TRBJ2-3 | TRBV11-1 | CASSPPPRTSGITDTQYF
TRBJ2-2 | TRBV20-1 | CSARDAPHTGELFF
TRBJ2-3 | TRBV19 | CASSIALEDTQYF
TRBJ2-5 | TRBV5-1 | CASSLAEFSGETQYF
TRBJ1-5 | TRBV7-2 | CASSSTRQGHQPQHF
TRBJ2-5 | TRBV25-1 | CASSTEGPLEETQYF
TRBJ2-1 | TRBV10-3 | CAIAQGMNEQFF
TRBJ2-5 | TRBV4-1 | CASSHGPPWETQYF
TRBJ2-2 | TRBV12-3/TRBV12-4 | CASSPTGRAREGELFF
TRBJ2-1 | TRBV12-3/TRBV12-4 | CASTELAGEGVGNEQFF
TRBJ1-2 | TRBV12-3/TRBV12-4 | CASSPGTAYGYTF
TRBJ2-6 | TRBV2 | CASSGEGAGANVLTF
TRBJ2-7 | TRBV5-1 | CASRTGTSGYEQYF
TRBJ2-1 | TRBV20-1 | CSARVRLAGSYNEQFF
TRBJ2-4 | TRBV5-1 | CASRDERGGDIQYF
TRBJ1-2 | TRBV5-1 | CASSRGETDYGYTF
TRBJ2-1 | TRBV11-2 | CASSVGIARTLTDEQFF
TRBJ2-5 | TRBV9 | CASSVGAGEGSETQYF
TRBJ2-3 | TRBV20-1 | CSASIAGGPTDTQYF
TRBJ2-7 | TRBV5-1 | CASSRTGTDQGYEQYF
TRBJ2-1 | TRBV10-2 | CASSVWTSGGSPNEQFF
TRBJ2-5 | TRBV6-5 | CASSYPGLAGQETQYF
TRBJ2-1 | TRBV7-2 | CASSLEEGVKQFF
TRBJ2-1 | TRBV5-1 | CASSRDRGDNEQFF
TRBJ1-1 | TRBV10-1 | CASSVVQGEGEAFF
TRBJ1-2 | TRBV7-8 | CASTGANYGYTF
TRBJ1-2 | TRBV29-1 | CSVPRQGARGYTF
TRBJ2-2 | TRBV24-1 | CATSDRTVLTGELFF
TRBJ2-3 | TRBV20-1 | CSARDGFLTDTQYF
TRBJ1-5 | TRBV12-3/TRBV12-4 | CASSLGQVNQPQHF
TRBJ1-5 | TRBV7-8 | CASSLGQSPLNSNQPQHF
TRBJ1-5 | TRBV7-2 | CASSQSSGGSQPQHF
TRBJ1-1 | TRBV27 | CASSLWNGGEAFF
TRBJ1-1 | TRBV10-3 | CAISEENGTEAFF
TRBJ2-1 | TRBV14 | CASSQDGSGRIYNEQFF